Listed below are T cell receptor beta chains from one sample, sequenced in a study of blood T cell repertoires in COVID-19. Method: immunoSEQ multiplex PCR; TCRdb's copy keeps in-frame clones and lacks some. The profile shows roughly 100,000 clones, 85% of them singletons. The sequencing sample was made of peripheral blood. Receptor source: a woman aged 70-85 years with active or convalescent COVID-19. Both conserved end residues are part of each CDR3. The order of the fields is J gene, D gene, V gene, CDR3 length, CDR3 protein, CDR3 DNA. The D gene is left open where the match is weak.

J: TRBJ2-5
D: TRBD1
V: TRBV7-2
length: 15
CDR3: CASSLNRGREETQYF
DNA: TGTGCCAGCAGCTTAAACAGGGGGCGGGAAGAGACCCAGTACTTC

J: TRBJ1-2
D: NA
V: TRBV9
length: 14
CDR3: CASSVGSGQYGYTF
DNA: TGTGCCAGCAGCGTAGGTTCAGGGCAGTATGGCTACACCTTC

J: TRBJ2-7
D: TRBD1
V: TRBV10-3
length: 15
CDR3: CAIKSGGDRSYEQYF
DNA: TGTGCCATCAAATCAGGGGGCGATCGCTCCTACGAGCAGTACTTC

J: TRBJ1-1
D: NA
V: TRBV5-1
length: 13
CDR3: CASSLEQDTEAFF
DNA: TGCGCCAGCAGCTTGGAACAAGACACTGAAGCTTTCTTT

J: TRBJ2-7
D: NA
V: TRBV19
length: 17
CDR3: CASSIVPGTRRYYEQYF
DNA: TGTGCCAGTAGTATAGTGCCCGGGACTCGACGCTACTACGAGCAGTACTTC

J: TRBJ2-5
D: NA
V: TRBV13
length: 15
CDR3: CASSLGLGGPETQYF
DNA: TGTGCCAGCAGCTTAGGGCTTGGAGGCCCAGAGACCCAGTACTTC

J: TRBJ1-2
D: NA
V: TRBV28
length: 13
CDR3: CASSLMAGDGYTF
DNA: TGTGCCAGCAGTTTAATGGCAGGGGATGGCTACACCTTC

J: TRBJ2-5
D: TRBD1
V: TRBV7-7
length: 16
CDR3: CASSLGVTGGAETQYF
DNA: TGTGCTAGCAGCTTGGGGGTGACAGGGGGCGCAGAGACCCAGTACTTC

J: TRBJ2-3
D: TRBD1
V: TRBV5-6
length: 16
CDR3: CASSPRTGVATDTQYF
DNA: TGTGCCAGCAGCCCCCGGACAGGGGTTGCCACAGATACGCAGTATTTT

J: TRBJ2-7
D: TRBD2
V: TRBV18
length: 15
CDR3: CASSLTSGESYEQYF
DNA: TGTGCCAGCTCACTAACTAGCGGGGAGAGCTACGAGCAGTACTTC

J: TRBJ1-2
D: TRBD1
V: TRBV7-2
length: 16
CDR3: CASSLGAPGGRSGYTF
DNA: TGTGCCAGCAGCTTAGGGGCGCCAGGGGGCAGGTCTGGCTACACCTTC

J: TRBJ2-5
D: TRBD2
V: TRBV7-2
length: 15
CDR3: CASSSPSGSVETQYF
DNA: TGTGCCAGCAGCTCTCCTAGCGGGAGTGTGGAGACCCAGTACTTC